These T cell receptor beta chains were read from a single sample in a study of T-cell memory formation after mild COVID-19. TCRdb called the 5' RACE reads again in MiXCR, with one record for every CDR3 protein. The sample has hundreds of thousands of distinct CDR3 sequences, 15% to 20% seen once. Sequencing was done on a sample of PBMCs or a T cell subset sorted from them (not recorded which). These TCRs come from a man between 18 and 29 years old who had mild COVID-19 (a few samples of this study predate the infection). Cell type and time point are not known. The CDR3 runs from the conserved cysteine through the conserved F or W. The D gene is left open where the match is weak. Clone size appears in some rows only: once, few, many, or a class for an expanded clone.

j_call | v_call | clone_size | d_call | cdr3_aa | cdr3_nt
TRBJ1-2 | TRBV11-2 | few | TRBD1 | CASSPRQGSLHGYTF | TGTGCCAGCAGCCCACGACAGGGTTCCCTTCATGGCTACACCTTC
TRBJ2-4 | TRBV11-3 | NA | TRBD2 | CASSPPGLANIQYF | TGTGCCAGCAGCCCTCCGGGACTAGCTAACATTCAGTACTTC
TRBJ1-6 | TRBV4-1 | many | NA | CASSQQGVNSPLHF | TGCGCCAGCAGCCAGCAAGGGGTAAATTCACCCCTCCACTTT
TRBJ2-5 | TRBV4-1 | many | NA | CASSHSEETQYF | TGCGCCAGCAGCCACTCTGAAGAGACCCAGTACTTC
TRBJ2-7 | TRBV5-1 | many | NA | CASSGAEYSYEQYF | TGCGCCAGCAGCGGGGCAGAATATTCCTACGAGCAGTACTTC
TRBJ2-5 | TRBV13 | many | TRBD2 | CASSPRTSGAQETQYF | TGTGCCAGCAGCCCCCGGACTAGCGGGGCACAAGAGACCCAGTACTTC
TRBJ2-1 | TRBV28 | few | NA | CASHSLARVRGEQFF | TGTGCCAGCCATTCCCTAGCGAGGGTGAGGGGTGAGCAGTTCTTC
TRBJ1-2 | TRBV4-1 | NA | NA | CASSHPPMNYGYTF | TGCGCCAGCAGCCATCCACCTATGAACTATGGCTACACCTTC
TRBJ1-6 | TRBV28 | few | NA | CASSALPGAHNSPLHF | TGTGCCAGCAGTGCCCTCCCCGGGGCCCATAATTCACCCCTCCACTTT
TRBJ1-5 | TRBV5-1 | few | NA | CASSLDGRGNQPQHF | TGCGCCAGCAGCTTGGATGGTCGGGGGAATCAGCCCCAGCATTTT
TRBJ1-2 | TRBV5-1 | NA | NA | CASSLDTGIYGYTF | TGCGCCAGCAGCCTCGACACAGGGATCTATGGCTACACCTTC
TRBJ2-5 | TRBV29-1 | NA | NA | CSTRDLLAQYF | TGCAGCACTCGGGACTTACTGGCCCAGTACTTC
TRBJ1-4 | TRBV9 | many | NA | CASSPSVATNEKLFF | TGTGCCAGCAGCCCCTCAGTTGCAACTAATGAAAAACTGTTTTTT
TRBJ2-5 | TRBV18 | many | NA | CASSPTQETQYF | TGTGCCAGCTCACCTACTCAAGAGACCCAGTACTTC
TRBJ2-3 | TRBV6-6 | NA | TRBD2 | CASSLDITSGTSTDTQYF | TGTGCCAGCAGCCTAGACATTACTAGCGGGACGAGCACAGATACGCAGTATTTT
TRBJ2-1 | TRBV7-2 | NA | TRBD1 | CASSFRDRTRNEQFF | TGTGCCAGCAGCTTCCGGGACAGGACTCGCAATGAGCAGTTCTTC
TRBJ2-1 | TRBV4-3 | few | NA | CASSQDASQGPYNEQFF | TGCGCCAGCAGCCAAGACGCCTCCCAGGGGCCCTACAATGAGCAGTTCTTC
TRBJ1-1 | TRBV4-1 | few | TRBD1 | CASSQVGRGQGNTEAFF | TGCGCCAGCAGCCAAGTTGGCAGGGGGCAAGGGAACACTGAAGCTTTCTTT
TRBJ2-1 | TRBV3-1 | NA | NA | CASGPGSRYNEQFF | TGTGCCAGCGGCCCGGGTTCCAGGTACAATGAGCAGTTCTTC
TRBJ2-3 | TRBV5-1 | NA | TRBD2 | CASSFTGGSSTDTQYF | TGCGCCAGCAGCTTTACCGGGGGGTCTAGCACAGATACGCAGTATTTT
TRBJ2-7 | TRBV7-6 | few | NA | CASSLGIGGTYEQYF | TGTGCCAGCAGCTTAGGGATCGGCGGGACCTACGAGCAGTACTTC
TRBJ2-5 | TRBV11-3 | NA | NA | CARPLGSNAQETQYF | TGTGCCAGGCCTTTAGGCAGCAATGCACAAGAGACCCAGTACTTC
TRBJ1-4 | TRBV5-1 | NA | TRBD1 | CASSFGTGGEKLFF | TGCGCCAGCAGCTTCGGGACAGGGGGTGAAAAACTGTTTTTT
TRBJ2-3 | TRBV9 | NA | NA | CASSVGGSADTQYF | TGTGCCAGCAGCGTAGGGGGGAGCGCAGATACGCAGTATTTT
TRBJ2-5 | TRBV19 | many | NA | CASKRDIGKETQYF | TGTGCCAGTAAACGGGACATCGGAAAAGAGACCCAGTACTTC
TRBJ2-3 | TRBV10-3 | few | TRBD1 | CATTLDRALTTDTQYF | TGTGCCACCACCCTGGACAGGGCCCTAACTACAGATACGCAGTATTTT
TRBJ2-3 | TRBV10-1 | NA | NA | CASSEGRITDTQYF | TGCGCCAGCAGTGAGGGACGGATCACAGATACGCAGTATTTT
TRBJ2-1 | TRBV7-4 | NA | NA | CASSTQGTGIVQFF | TGTGCCAGCAGTACGCAAGGCACAGGGATTGTGCAGTTCTTC
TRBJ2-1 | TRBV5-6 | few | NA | CASSLISEQFF | TGTGCCAGCAGCCTCATTAGTGAGCAGTTCTTC
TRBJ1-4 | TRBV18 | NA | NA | CASSMGLPGNEKLFF | TGTGCCAGCTCAATGGGACTCCCCGGTAATGAAAAACTGTTTTTT
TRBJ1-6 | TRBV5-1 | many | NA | CASSLDEGGSYNSPLHF | TGCGCCAGCAGCTTGGATGAGGGTGGGTCCTATAATTCACCCCTCCACTTT
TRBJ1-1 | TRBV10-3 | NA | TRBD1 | CAISSDRDGNTEAFF | TGTGCCATCAGCTCGGACAGGGATGGGAACACTGAAGCTTTCTTT
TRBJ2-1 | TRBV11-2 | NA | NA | CASSGGAGAVYNEQFF | TGTGCCAGCAGCGGGGGGGCGGGGGCCGTATACAATGAGCAGTTCTTC
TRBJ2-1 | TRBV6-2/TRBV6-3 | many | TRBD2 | CASIRGGADNEQFF | TGTGCCAGCATTCGCGGGGGGGCGGACAATGAGCAGTTCTTC
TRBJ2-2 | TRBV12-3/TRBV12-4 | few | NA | CASRPQDRNTGELFF | TGTGCCAGCAGACCGCAGGACAGGAACACCGGGGAGCTGTTTTTT
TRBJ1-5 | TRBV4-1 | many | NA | CASNEGWGLGQPQHF | TGCGCCAGCAACGAAGGTTGGGGGCTCGGTCAGCCCCAGCATTTT
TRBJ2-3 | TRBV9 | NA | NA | CASTLLSTDTQYF | TGTGCCAGCACCTTACTTAGCACAGATACGCAGTATTTT
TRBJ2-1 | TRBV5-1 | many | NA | CASSLTGSYNEQFF | TGCGCCAGCAGCCTCACTGGGTCCTACAATGAGCAGTTCTTC
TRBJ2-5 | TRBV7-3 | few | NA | CASSLLPGNQETQYF | TGTGCCAGCAGCTTACTGCCAGGGAACCAAGAGACCCAGTACTTC
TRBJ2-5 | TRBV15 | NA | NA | CATSRDDVGDQETQYF | TGTGCCACCAGCAGAGATGATGTGGGGGACCAAGAGACCCAGTACTTC
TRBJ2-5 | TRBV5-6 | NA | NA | CASSLEAPGRETQYF | TGTGCCAGCAGCTTGGAGGCCCCGGGGCGAGAGACCCAGTACTTC
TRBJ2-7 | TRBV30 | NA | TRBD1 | CAWSSGTGVHEQYF | TGTGCCTGGAGTTCTGGGACAGGGGTGCACGAGCAGTACTTC
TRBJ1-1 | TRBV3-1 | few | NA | CASSQEQTNTEAFF | TGTGCCAGCAGCCAAGAACAGACGAACACTGAAGCTTTCTTT
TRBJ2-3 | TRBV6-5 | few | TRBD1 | CASSKTGGTTQYF | TGTGCCAGCAGTAAGACAGGGGGAACTACGCAGTATTTT
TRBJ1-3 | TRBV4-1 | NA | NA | CASSQLRSGNTIYF | TGCGCCAGCAGCCAACTGAGATCTGGAAACACCATATATTTT
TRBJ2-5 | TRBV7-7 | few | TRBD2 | CASSLGTSGGETQYF | TGTGCCAGCAGCTTAGGGACTAGCGGGGGAGAGACCCAGTACTTC
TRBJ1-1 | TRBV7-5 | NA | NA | CISVPEASPGQPNTEAFF | NA
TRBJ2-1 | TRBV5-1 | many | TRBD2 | CASRRLAADYNEQFF | TGCGCCAGCAGAAGACTAGCGGCCGATTACAATGAGCAGTTCTTC
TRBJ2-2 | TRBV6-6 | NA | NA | CASSRERAGELFF | TGTGCCAGCTCCCGGGAGAGGGCCGGGGAGCTGTTTTTT
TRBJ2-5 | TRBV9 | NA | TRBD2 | CASSVEAGSRETQYF | TGTGCCAGCAGCGTAGAAGCGGGGAGCCGAGAGACCCAGTACTTC
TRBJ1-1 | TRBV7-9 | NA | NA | CAAGRGREAFF | TGTGCCGCGGGCAGGGGTCGAGAAGCTTTCTTT
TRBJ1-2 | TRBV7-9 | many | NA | CASSAGYYGYTF | TGTGCCAGCAGCGCAGGGTACTATGGCTACACCTTC
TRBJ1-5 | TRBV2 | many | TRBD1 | CASSAQGGSNQPQHF | TGTGCCAGCAGTGCGCAGGGGGGCAGCAATCAGCCCCAGCATTTT
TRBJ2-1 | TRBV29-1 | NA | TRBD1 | CSVELITGGNNIYNEQFF | TGCAGCGTTGAACTAATTACAGGGGGCAACAACATTTACAATGAGCAGTTCTTC
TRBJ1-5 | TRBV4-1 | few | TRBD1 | CASSQRTGTWQPQHF | TGCGCCAGCAGCCAGAGGACAGGGACGTGGCAGCCCCAGCATTTT
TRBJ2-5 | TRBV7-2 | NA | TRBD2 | CASSSTSGAVGTQYF | TGTGCCAGCAGCTCGACTAGCGGGGCCGTGGGGACCCAGTACTTC
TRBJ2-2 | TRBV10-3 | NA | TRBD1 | CAISKTGTDTGELFF | TGTGCCATCAGTAAAACCGGGACAGACACCGGGGAGCTGTTTTTT
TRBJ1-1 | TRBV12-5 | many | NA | CASGLTDTEAFF | TGTGCTAGTGGTTTGACAGACACTGAAGCTTTCTTT
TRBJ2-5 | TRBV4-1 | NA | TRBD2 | CASSRTSGGSQETQYF | TGCGCCAGCAGTCGAACGAGCGGGGGGTCCCAAGAGACCCAGTACTTC